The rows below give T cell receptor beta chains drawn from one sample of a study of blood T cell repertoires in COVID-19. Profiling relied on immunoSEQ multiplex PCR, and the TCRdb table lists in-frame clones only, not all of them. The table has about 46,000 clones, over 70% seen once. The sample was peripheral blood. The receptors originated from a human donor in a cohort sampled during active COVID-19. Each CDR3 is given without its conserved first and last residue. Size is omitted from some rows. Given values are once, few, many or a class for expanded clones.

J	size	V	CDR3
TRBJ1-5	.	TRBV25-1	ASSEGGNNQPQH
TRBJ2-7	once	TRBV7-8	ANSLDGGDSPYEQY
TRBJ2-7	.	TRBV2	ATSDRGEEQY
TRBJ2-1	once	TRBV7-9	ATTDNPGFNEQF
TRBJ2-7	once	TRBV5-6	ASSLKRGIYEQY
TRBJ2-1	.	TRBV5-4	ASSLGGTSGRASLYNEQF
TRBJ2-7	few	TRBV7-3	ASTAPARGGVEQY
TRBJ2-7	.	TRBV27	ASTLTWTGLGGEQY
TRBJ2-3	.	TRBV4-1	ASSQERGTDTQY
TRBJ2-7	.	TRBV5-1	ASSLVGGGGYEQY
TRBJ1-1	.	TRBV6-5	ASSPTGVYTEAF
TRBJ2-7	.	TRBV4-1	ASSQEGTSGGYEQY
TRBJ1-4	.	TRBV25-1	ASSDPIGVGGEKLF
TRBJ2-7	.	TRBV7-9	ASSPPRENYEQY
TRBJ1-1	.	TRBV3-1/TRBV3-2	ASSPIPNQDTEAF
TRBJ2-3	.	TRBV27	ASSALGGSTDTQY
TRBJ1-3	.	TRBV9	ASSLRGDTSGNTIY
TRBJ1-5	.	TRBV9	ASSTGQGNQPQH
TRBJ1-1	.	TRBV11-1	ASSVLQGTTEAF
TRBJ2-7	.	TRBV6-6	ASSSTGLYEQY
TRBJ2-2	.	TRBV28	ASSRGLAGGSGELF
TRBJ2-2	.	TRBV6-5	ASRRDRATGELF